These 15 T cell receptor beta chains were sequenced from one sample in a study of cytomegalovirus exposure and HLA in healthy donors. PCR used 60 Vbeta primers and 13 Jbeta primers. Produced via immunoSEQ multiplex PCR; TCRdb's table is partial and in-frame only. The sample has 170,000 or so clones, 75% to 85% seen once. The sequencing sample was made of PBMCs. These receptors all come from a boy younger than 18 in good health and CMV-seronegative.

The rearrangement uses TRBV4-2 and TRBJ2-3; tentative D call: TRBD2 (7 bases). Trimming took 3 bases from V and 4 from J, leaving 23 bases between them. The germline V gene encodes CDR1 LGHNA and CDR2 YNFKEQ. The CDR3 sequence is 18 residues long. The CDR3 loop reads CASSQGPLGGGRSDTQYF. CDR3 in DNA: TGTGCCAGCAGCCAGGGGCCCCTAGGGGGGGGGCGGTCAGATACGCAGTATTTT.

The rearrangement links TRBV18 to TRBJ1-5, with D maybe TRBD1 (5 bases). The CDR3 runs to 14 residues. Between the trimmed V and J ends, which lost 2 bases and 7 bases, there was a span of 12 bases. CDR1 and CDR2 (germline): KGHSH, LQKENI. The CDR3 bases are TGTGCCAGCTCACCAGGCAGGGAGGGCCAGCCCCAGCATTTT. Protein sequence: CASSPGREGQPQHF.

This chain joins TRBV4-2 and TRBJ1-2; D perhaps matches TRBD1 (5 bases). The V gene's germline CDR1 is LGHNA and CDR2 YNFKEQ. The germline V and J ends were trimmed by 0 bases and 8 bases, with 16 bases remaining between them. This CDR3 has 15 amino acids. The CDR3 DNA reads as TGTGCCAGCAGCCAAGAGGAGGGACGGGATTTGGGCTACACCTTC. Its protein product is CASSQEEGRDLGYTF.

The gene calls are TRBV5-5 and TRBJ1-5, with TRBD1 matching over 9 bases. The V gene's germline CDR1 is SGHKS and CDR2 YYEKEE (reference sequence). The V segment lost 3 bases and the J segment 0 bases; nucleotides outside the gene matches: 1. CDR3 length: 15 residues. CDR3 residues: CASSWDRDSNQPQHF. CDR3 sequence (DNA): TGTGCCAGCAGCTGGGACAGGGATAGCAATCAGCCCCAGCATTTT.

This sequence joins TRBV27 and TRBJ1-5; unclear D gene. Trimming pared 0 bases from V and 2 bases from J, leaving 11 bases between. Germline assignment: CDR1 MNHEY and CDR2 SMNVEV (reference sequence). The CDR3 totals 16 residues. This chain's CDR3 is CASSLSGSRGNQPQHF. In nucleotides, the CDR3 is TGTGCCAGCAGTTTATCAGGGAGTCGCGGCAATCAGCCCCAGCATTTT.

The genes are TRBV7-2 and TRBJ2-5, with 7 nucleotides matching TRBD2. Germline CDR1 reads SGHTA; CDR2 reads FQGNSA. The CDR3 covers 15 residues. Trimming removed 3 bases from V and 9 bases from J; junction bases left unmatched: 13. CDR3 in amino acids: CASSFQTSPVFPQYF. CDR3 nucleotides: TGTGCCAGCAGCTTCCAGACTAGCCCGGTATTTCCCCAGTACTTC. The full variable domain, in which reference TRBV7-2 and TRBJ2-5 provide the parts outside the CDR3, is GAGVSQSPSNKVTEKGKDVELRCDPISGHTALYWYRQSLGQGLEFLIYFQGNSAPDKSGLPSDRFSAERTGGSVSTLTIQRTQQEDSAVYLCASSFQTSPVFPQYFGPGTRLLVL.

V gene TRBV6-5 combines with J gene TRBJ2-5, with 7 positions matching TRBD1. This CDR3 contains 15 residues. J gave up 5 bases and V 0 bases, and 6 bases lay outside the gene matches. Germline loops: CDR1 MNHEY, CDR2 SVGAGI. The CDR3 here is CASSYSKRGPETQYF. The CDR3 DNA reads as TGTGCCAGCAGTTACTCGAAGAGGGGGCCTGAGACCCAGTACTTC.

V usage is TRBV11-3 and J usage is TRBJ1-1; D ambiguous. The germline gives CDR1 SGHNT, CDR2 YENEEA. V was shortened by 3 bases and J by 7 bases, with 9 bases between the two germline ends. CDR3 length: 12 residues. The CDR3 sequence is CASSFWGGEAFF. For the CDR3, the DNA is TGTGCCAGCAGCTTCTGGGGAGGTGAAGCTTTCTTT.

CDR3 residues: CAIIPGEGYTF. The CDR3 region has the DNA TGTGCCATCATTCCGGGGGAAGGCTACACCTTC. The chain employs TRBV10-3 and TRBJ1-2, with TRBD1 as a possible D gene (5 bases). V lost 7 bases to trimming and J lost 8 bases, with 11 bases between them. Per germline, CDR1 ENHRY and CDR2 SYGVKD. This CDR3 is built from 11 residues.

This chain links TRBV6-6 with TRBJ1-1; tentative D call: TRBD1 (5 bases). CDR1 and CDR2 (germline): MNHNY, SVGAGI (reference sequence). The CDR3 loop spans 16 amino acids. Trimming cost V 2 bases and J 0 bases, with 13 bases left between them. In DNA, the CDR3 is TGTGCCAGCAGTTACGAGGGACGGACTATGAACACTGAAGCTTTCTTT. Translating gives CASSYEGRTMNTEAFF.

V is TRBV10-3 and J is TRBJ2-2, with TRBD2 matching 7 bases. This CDR3 is 14 amino acids long. Germline V lookup: CDR1 ENHRY, CDR2 SYGVKD. The V segment lost 6 bases and the J segment 0 bases; nucleotides outside the gene matches: 1. CDR3 sequence reads: CAIRTSANTGELFF. As DNA, the CDR3 is TGTGCCATCAGAACTAGCGCGAACACCGGGGAGCTGTTTTTT.

CDR3 amino acids: CASSTSQRQGRGYTF. CDR3 coding DNA: TGTGCCAGTAGTACGAGCCAACGACAGGGTAGGGGCTACACCTTC. The gene calls are TRBV19 and TRBJ1-2; 7 bases map to TRBD1. With 4 bases clipped from V and 8 bases from J, the junction kept 13 bases outside the gene matches. Looked up from germline, CDR1 is LNHDA and CDR2 is SQIVND (reference sequence). This CDR3 has 15 residues. The full variable domain, in which reference TRBV19 and TRBJ1-2 provide the parts outside the CDR3, is DGGITQSPKYLFRKEGQNVTLSCEQNLNHDAMYWYRQDPGQGLRLIYYSQIVNDFQKGDIAEGYSVSREKKESFPLTVTSAQKNPTAFYLCASSTSQRQGRGYTFGSGTRLTVV.

V is TRBV29-1 and J is TRBJ2-2; D perhaps matches TRBD2 (6 bases). Germline V gene sequence: CDR1 SQVTM, CDR2 ANQGSEA. The CDR3 totals 14 residues. The V and J ends lost 3 bases and 1 base respectively, with 9 bases between them. CDR3 DNA: TGCAGCGTTGAGCGGGACGGGAACACCGGGGAGCTGTTTTTT. Translated: CSVERDGNTGELFF.

This chain links TRBV7-9 with TRBJ2-7, with TRBD1 matching over 8 bases. Trimming removed 2 bases from V and 2 bases from J; junction bases left unmatched: 8. The length of the CDR3 is 16 residues. Germline values: CDR1 SEHNR, CDR2 FQNEAQ (reference sequence). Written as DNA, the CDR3 is TGTGCCAGCAGCTTATCCGTGGGACAGGCTACCTACGAGCAGTACTTC. Protein sequence: CASSLSVGQATYEQYF.

The sample holds one count of this clone. The rearrangement links TRBV6-6 to TRBJ2-7; a weak D match, TRBD1 (6 bases). The germline V gene encodes CDR1 MNHNY and CDR2 SVGAGI (reference sequence). This CDR3 is 14 amino acids long. V was shortened by 6 bases and J by 6 bases, with 18 bases between the two germline ends. The CDR3 region is CASRSRQDYGEQYF. CDR3 coding DNA: TGTGCCAGCAGGTCAAGACAGGATTATGGCGAGCAGTACTTC.